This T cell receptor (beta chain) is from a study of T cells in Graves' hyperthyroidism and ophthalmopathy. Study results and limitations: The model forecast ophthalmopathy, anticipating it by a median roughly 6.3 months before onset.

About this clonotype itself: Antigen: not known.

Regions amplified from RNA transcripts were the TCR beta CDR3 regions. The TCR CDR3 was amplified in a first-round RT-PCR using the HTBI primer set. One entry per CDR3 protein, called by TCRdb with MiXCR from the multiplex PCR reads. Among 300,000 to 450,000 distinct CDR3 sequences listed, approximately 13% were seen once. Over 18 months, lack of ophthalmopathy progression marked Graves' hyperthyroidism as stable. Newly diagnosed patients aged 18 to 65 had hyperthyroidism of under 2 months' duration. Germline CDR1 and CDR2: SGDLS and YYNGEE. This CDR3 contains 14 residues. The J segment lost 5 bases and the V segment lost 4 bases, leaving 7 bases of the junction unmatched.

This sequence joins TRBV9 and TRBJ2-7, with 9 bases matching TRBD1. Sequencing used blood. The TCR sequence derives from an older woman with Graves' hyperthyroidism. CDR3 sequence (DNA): TGTGCCAGCAGCCCTGGGACAGGGTGGCACGAGCAGTACTTC. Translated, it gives CASSPGTGWHEQYF. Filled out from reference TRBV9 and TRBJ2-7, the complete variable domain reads DSGVTQTPKHLITATGQRVTLRCSPRSGDLSVYWYQQSLDQGLQFLIQYYNGEERAKGNILERFSAQQFPDLHSELNLSSLELGDSALYFCASSPGTGWHEQYFGPGTRLTVT.